This T cell receptor beta chain was identified in a study of blood T cells in healthy people across ages. Study results and limitations: Among T cells, TCR beta diversity per million cells dropped roughly linearly as age rose. Underestimates were what the diversity estimates from one million T cells were considered to be. Because donor CMV status was unknown, expanded clonotype changes were possibly confounded. Higher diversity, along with more naive CD4+ cells, distinguished long-lived donors from aged donors.

A sample-barcoded 5' primer and a J-beta primer mix were used in a second PCR of about 7 to 12 cycles. MiXCR, run by TCRdb on the 5' RACE reads, gives a single entry per CDR3 protein. The table records about 1.4 million distinct CDR3 sequences, roughly 64% of them present only once. Regarding this clonotype: Its antigen is currently unknown.

This CDR3 region has 13 residues. V was pared by 7 bases and J by 0 bases, with 9 bases between. Germline V lookup: CDR1 SGHTA, CDR2 FQGNSA. This sequence originates from a man aged 18 to 35 in good health. The chain employs TRBV7-2 and TRBJ1-1, with D hard to call. The sequenced material came from blood. CDR3 in DNA: TGTGCCAGCAACGCCCTGGTGAACACTGAAGCTTTCTTT. The encoded protein is CASNALVNTEAFF.